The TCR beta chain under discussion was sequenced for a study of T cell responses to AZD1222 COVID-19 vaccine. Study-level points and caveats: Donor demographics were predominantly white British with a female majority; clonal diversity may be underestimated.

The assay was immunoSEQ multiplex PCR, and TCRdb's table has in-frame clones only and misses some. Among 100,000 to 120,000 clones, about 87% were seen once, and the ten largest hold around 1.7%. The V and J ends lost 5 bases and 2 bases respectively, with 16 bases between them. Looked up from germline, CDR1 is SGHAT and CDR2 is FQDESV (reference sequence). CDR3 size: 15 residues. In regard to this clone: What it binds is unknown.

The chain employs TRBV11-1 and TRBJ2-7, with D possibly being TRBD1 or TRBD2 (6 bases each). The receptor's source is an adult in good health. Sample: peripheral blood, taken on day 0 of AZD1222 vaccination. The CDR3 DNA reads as TGTGCCAGCAGCCCGGGGGCCGCCGTTGCCTACGAGCAGTACTTC. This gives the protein CASSPGAAVAYEQYF.